One TCR beta chain is described in this entry. Sequencing was performed with immunoSEQ multiplex PCR; in TCRdb, only in-frame clones are kept and a portion is missing. The sample lists fewer than 300,000 clones, around 88% occurring once. Clinical histories supplied by participants themselves formed the basis of cohort assignment. This sample was taken from a study of blood T cell repertoires in COVID-19. About the research overall: Samples taken during acute and convalescent COVID-19 were collected in the United States, Italy and Spain. PBMCs, B-cell-depleted T cells, or T cells were the source of the cDNA or gDNA that made up the material.

The sequence was obtained from a woman in her 40s with acute COVID-19. Sequencing was carried out using PBMCs or T cells enriched from blood (not recorded which).

The CDR3 reads CANRGEGAYNEQFF. The CDR3, as DNA: TGTGCCAACCGTGGGGAGGGGGCCTACAATGAGCAGTTCTTC. This chain uses TRBV6-4 with TRBJ2-1; D perhaps matches TRBD2 (7 bases). CDR1 MRHNA and CDR2 SNTAGT come from the germline V gene. The CDR3 runs 14 residues. Trimming pared 10 bases from V and 2 bases from J, leaving 15 bases between.